The clone carrying this T cell receptor (beta chain) was detected only a few times. This CDR3 has 17 residues. The sample comes from a study of low-dose radiotherapy and immunotherapy resistance in tumors. Time point reported: after trial treatment. Stated treatment: LDRT plus nivolumab, ipilimumab, low-dose cyclophosphamide and aspirin (RACIN trial). Patients qualified if they had advanced solid tumors that lacked tumor-infiltrating lymphocytes. TRAV- and TRBV-specific primers, spanning alpha and beta chains, primed first-strand cDNA. Using a constant-region primer together with a V-primer adapter, TCRs were subjected to 20 to 25 PCR cycles of amplification. In TCRdb, the reads were re-called with MiXCR into one record per CDR3 protein. The sample has around 60,000 distinct CDR3 sequences, 20% to 25% seen once.

This specimen was PBMCs, taken after low-dose radiotherapy plus immunotherapy. The chain carries TRBV21-1 and TRBJ1-6; the table gives TRBD1 as D, unverified against the DNA. TRBV21-1 is recorded as a pseudogene. The source is a male donor with prostate cancer. The CDR3 region is CASSRGLISSYNSPLHF. CDR3 sequence (DNA): TGTGCCAGCAGTAGGGGGCTTATTAGCTCCTATAATTCACCCCTCCACTTT.